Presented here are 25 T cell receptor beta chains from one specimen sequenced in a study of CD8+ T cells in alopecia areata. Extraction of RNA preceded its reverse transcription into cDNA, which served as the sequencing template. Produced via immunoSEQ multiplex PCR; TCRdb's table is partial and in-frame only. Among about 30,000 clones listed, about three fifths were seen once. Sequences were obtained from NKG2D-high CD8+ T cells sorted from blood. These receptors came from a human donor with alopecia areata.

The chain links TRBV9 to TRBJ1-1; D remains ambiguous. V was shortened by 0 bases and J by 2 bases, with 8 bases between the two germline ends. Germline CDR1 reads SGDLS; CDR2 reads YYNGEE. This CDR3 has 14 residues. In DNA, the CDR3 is TGTGCCAGCAGCGTAGAGGGAGTCAACACTGAAGCTTTCTTT. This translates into CASSVEGVNTEAFF.

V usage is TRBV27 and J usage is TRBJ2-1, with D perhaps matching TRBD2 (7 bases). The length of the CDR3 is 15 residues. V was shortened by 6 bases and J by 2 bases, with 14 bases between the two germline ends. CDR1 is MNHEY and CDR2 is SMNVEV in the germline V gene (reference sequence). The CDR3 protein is CASRNSGGPYNEQFF. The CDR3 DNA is TGTGCCAGCAGGAATTCCGGGGGGCCCTACAATGAGCAGTTCTTC.

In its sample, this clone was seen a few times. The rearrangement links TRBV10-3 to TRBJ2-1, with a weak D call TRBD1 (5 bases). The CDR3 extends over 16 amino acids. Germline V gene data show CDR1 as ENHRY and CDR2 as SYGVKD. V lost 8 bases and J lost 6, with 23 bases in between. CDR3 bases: TGTGCCATCTCGAATCAGGAAGGGCAGGGTTTCAATGAGCAGTTCTTC. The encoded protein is CAISNQEGQGFNEQFF.

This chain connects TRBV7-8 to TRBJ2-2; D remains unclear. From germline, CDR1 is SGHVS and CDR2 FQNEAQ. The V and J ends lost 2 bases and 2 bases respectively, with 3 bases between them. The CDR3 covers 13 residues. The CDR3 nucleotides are TGTGCCAGCAGCTTATCCAACACCGGGGAGCTGTTTTTT. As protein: CASSLSNTGELFF.

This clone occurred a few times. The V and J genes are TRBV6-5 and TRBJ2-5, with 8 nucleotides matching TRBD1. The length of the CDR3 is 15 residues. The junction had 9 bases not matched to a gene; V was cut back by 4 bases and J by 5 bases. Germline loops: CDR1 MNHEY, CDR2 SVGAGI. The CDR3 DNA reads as TGTGCCAGCAGTTCCATGACAGGGGCTTACGAGACCCAGTACTTC. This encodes CASSSMTGAYETQYF.

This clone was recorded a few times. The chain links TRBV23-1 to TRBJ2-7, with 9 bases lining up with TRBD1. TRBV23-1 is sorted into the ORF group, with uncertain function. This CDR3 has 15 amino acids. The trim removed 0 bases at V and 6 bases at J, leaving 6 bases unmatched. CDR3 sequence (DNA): TGCGCCAGCAGTCAATCGGGACAGGGTGTCGGCGAGCAGTACTTC. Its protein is CASSQSGQGVGEQYF.

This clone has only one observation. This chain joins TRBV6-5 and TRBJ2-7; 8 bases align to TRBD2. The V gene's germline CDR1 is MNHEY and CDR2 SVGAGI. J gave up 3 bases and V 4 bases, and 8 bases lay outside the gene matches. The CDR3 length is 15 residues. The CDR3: CASSLSGSVNYEQYF. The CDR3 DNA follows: TGTGCCAGCAGTTTGAGCGGGAGCGTTAACTACGAGCAGTACTTC.

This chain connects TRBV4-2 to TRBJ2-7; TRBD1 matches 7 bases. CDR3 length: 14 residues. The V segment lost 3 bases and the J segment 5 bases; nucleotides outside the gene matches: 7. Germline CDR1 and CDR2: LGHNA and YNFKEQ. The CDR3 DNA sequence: TGTGCCAGCAGCCAGATCGACAGGGTGGACGAGCAGTACTTC. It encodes CASSQIDRVDEQYF.

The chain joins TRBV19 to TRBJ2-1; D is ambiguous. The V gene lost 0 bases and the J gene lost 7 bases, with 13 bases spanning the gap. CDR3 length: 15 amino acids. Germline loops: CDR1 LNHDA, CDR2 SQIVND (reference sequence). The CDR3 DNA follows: TGTGCCAGTAGTATAGAGGGCTACAGTGGTAATGAGCAGTTCTTC. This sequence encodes CASSIEGYSGNEQFF.

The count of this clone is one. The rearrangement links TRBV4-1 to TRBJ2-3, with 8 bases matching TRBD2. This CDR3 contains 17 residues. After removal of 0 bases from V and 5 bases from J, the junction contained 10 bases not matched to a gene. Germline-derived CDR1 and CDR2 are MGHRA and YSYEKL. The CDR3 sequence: CASSQDRGGALGDTQYF. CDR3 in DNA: TGCGCCAGCAGCCAAGATCGGGGGGGAGCCCTAGGAGATACGCAGTATTTT.

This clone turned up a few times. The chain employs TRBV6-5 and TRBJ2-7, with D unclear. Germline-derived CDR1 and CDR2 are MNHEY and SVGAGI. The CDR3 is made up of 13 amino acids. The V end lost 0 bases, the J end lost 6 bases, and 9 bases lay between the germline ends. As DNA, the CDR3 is TGTGCCAGCAGTTACTCGAGTTCGGGCGAGCAGTACTTC. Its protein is CASSYSSSGEQYF.

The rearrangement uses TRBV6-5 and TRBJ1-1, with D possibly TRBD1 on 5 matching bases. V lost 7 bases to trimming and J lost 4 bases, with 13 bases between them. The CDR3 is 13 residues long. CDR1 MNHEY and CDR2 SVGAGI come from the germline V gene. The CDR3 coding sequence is TGTGCCAGCAACGGACCAGGGAGCACTGAAGCTTTCTTT. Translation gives CASNGPGSTEAFF.

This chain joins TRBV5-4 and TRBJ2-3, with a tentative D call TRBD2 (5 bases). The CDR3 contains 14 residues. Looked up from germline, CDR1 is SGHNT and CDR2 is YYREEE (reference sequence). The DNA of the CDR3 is TGTGCGTTCGCGGCGAATCTGGAGGCAGATACGCAGTATTTT. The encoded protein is CAFAANLEADTQYF.

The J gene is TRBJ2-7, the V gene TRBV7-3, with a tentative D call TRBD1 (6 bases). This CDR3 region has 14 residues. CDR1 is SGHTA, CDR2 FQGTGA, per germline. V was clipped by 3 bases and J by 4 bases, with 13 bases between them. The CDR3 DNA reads TGTGCCAGCAGCTTTTTTGGGGGCGGATACGAGCAGTACTTC. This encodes CASSFFGGGYEQYF.

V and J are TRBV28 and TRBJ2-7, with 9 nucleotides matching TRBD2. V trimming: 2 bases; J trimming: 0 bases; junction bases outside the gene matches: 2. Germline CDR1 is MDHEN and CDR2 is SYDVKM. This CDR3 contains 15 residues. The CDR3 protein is CASSLASGISYEQYF. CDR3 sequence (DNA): TGTGCCAGCAGTTTAGCTAGCGGGATCTCCTACGAGCAGTACTTC.

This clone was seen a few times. CDR3 DNA sequence: TGTGCCAGCAGCAAAGCAGGACAGATTAACTATGGCTACACCTTC. This codes for CASSKAGQINYGYTF. The chain is built from TRBV21-1 and TRBJ1-2; TRBD1 is the table's D call and was not checked against the DNA. TRBV21-1 counts as a pseudogene. CDR3 size: 15 residues.

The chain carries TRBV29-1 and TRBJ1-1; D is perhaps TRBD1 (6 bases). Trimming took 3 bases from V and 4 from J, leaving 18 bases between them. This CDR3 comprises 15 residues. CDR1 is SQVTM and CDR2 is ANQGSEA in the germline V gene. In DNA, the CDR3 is TGCAGCGTTGAGCAACCACAGGGCTTGAGCACTGAAGCTTTCTTT. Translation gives CSVEQPQGLSTEAFF.

In DNA, the CDR3 is TGCAGCGTTGGCCAGGGTAACACTGAAGCTTTCTTT. Translating it yields CSVGQGNTEAFF. The chain couples TRBV29-1 to TRBJ1-1, with a weak D call TRBD1 (5 bases). Germline CDR1 and CDR2: SQVTM and ANQGSEA. V dropped 4 bases and J dropped 2 bases, with 8 bases sitting between them. This CDR3 comprises 12 residues.

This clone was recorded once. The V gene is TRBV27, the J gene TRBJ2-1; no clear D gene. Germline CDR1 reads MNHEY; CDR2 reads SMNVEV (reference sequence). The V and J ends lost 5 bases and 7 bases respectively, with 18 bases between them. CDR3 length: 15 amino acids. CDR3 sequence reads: CASSPIPPIGNEQFF. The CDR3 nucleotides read TGTGCCAGCAGTCCGATCCCCCCCATAGGAAATGAGCAGTTCTTC.

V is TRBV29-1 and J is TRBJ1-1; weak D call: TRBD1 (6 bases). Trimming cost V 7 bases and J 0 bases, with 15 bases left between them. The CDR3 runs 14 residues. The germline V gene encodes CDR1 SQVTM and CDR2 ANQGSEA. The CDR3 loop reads CSAKSGHLNTEAFF. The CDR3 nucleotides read TGCAGCGCCAAATCGGGACACTTGAACACTGAAGCTTTCTTT.

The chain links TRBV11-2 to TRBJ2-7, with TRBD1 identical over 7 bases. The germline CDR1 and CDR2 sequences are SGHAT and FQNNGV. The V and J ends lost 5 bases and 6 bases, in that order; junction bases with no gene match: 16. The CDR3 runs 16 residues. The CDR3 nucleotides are TGTGCCAGCAGCCCCGCAGGGGGAGTGCCGGTCGGCGAGCAGTACTTC. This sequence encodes CASSPAGGVPVGEQYF.

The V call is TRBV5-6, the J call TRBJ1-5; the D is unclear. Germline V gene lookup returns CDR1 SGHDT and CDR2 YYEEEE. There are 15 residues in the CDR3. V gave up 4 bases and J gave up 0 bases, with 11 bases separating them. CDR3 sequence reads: CASSRLLDSNQPQHF. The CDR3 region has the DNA TGTGCCAGCAGCCGGCTGCTGGATAGCAATCAGCCCCAGCATTTT.

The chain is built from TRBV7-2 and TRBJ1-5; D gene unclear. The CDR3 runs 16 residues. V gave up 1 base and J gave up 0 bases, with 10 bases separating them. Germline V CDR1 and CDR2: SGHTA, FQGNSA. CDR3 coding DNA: TGTGCCAGCAGCTTAGGGTGGTCGGGTAGCAATCAGCCCCAGCATTTT. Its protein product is CASSLGWSGSNQPQHF.

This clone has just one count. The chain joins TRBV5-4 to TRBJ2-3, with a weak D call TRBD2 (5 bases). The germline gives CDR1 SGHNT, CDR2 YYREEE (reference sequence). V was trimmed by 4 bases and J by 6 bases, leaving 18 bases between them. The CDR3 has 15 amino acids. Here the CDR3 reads CASSPPFGNGDTQYF. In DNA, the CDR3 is TGTGCCAGCAGCCCCCCCTTCGGGAACGGGGATACGCAGTATTTT.

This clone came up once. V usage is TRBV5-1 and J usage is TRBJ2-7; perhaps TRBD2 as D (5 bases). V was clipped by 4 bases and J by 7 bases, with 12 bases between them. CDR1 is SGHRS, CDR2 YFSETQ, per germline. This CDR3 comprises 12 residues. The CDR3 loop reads CASSDGLEEQYF. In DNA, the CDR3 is TGCGCCAGCAGCGACGGACTGGAAGAGCAGTACTTC.